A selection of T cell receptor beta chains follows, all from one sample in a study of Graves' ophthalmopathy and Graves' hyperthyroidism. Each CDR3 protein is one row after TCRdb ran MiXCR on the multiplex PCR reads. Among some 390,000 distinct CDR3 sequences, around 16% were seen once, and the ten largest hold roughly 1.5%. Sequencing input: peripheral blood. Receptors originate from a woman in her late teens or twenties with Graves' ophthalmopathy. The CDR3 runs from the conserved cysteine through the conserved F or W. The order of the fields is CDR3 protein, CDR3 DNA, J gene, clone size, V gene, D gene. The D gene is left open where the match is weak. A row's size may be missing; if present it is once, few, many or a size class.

CDR3: CASSAQTYEQYF
DNA: TGTGCCAGCAGCGCTCAGACCTACGAGCAGTACTTC
J: TRBJ2-7
size: many
V: TRBV6-2/TRBV6-3
D: NA

CDR3: CASSFPPSGTPHEQYF
DNA: TGTGCCAGCAGCTTCCCCCCTAGCGGGACTCCCCACGAGCAGTACTTC
J: TRBJ2-7
size: many
V: TRBV7-2
D: TRBD2

CDR3: CSVEAPEKGGRGPNTEAFF
DNA: TGCAGCGTTGAAGCTCCCGAAAAGGGCGGGAGGGGACCGAACACTGAAGCTTTCTTT
J: TRBJ1-1
size: many
V: TRBV29-1
D: NA

CDR3: CASKAPGDTEAFF
DNA: TGTGCCAGTAAGGCCCCGGGAGACACTGAAGCTTTCTTT
J: TRBJ1-1
size: NA
V: TRBV19
D: NA

CDR3: CASSPSGATAYGYTF
DNA: TGTGCCAGCTCACCCTCAGGGGCGACCGCCTATGGCTACACCTTC
J: TRBJ1-2
size: NA
V: TRBV18
D: NA

CDR3: CASSGGGGRRYYEQYF
DNA: TGTGCCAGCAGTGGCGGGGGGGGCCGGAGGTACTACGAGCAGTACTTC
J: TRBJ2-7
size: many
V: TRBV2
D: TRBD2

CDR3: CASSSMDSRDIDGYTF
DNA: TGTGCCAGCAGTTCCATGGACAGTCGAGACATAGATGGCTACACCTTC
J: TRBJ1-2
size: NA
V: TRBV6-5
D: NA

CDR3: CASSPPRMGVSGELFF
DNA: TGTGCCAGCTCACCCCCCCGGATGGGGGTTTCCGGGGAGCTGTTTTTT
J: TRBJ2-2
size: NA
V: TRBV18
D: NA

CDR3: CASSHRQGLVAKNIQYF
DNA: TGCGCCAGCAGCCACCGACAGGGGCTAGTAGCCAAAAACATTCAGTACTTC
J: TRBJ2-4
size: many
V: TRBV4-3
D: TRBD1

CDR3: CASSEADSRVYEQYF
DNA: TGTGCCAGCAGTGAAGCGGACAGCAGGGTCTACGAGCAGTACTTC
J: TRBJ2-7
size: NA
V: TRBV6-1
D: NA

CDR3: CASSEYRDRAGEQYF
DNA: TGTGCCAGCAGTGAATACAGGGATCGGGCTGGCGAGCAGTACTTC
J: TRBJ2-7
size: many
V: TRBV6-1
D: NA

CDR3: CASSFYGGPGTGELFF
DNA: TGTGCCAGCAGCTTTTATGGCGGTCCGGGCACCGGGGAGCTGTTTTTT
J: TRBJ2-2
size: many
V: TRBV7-8
D: NA

CDR3: CASYRSTDTQYF
DNA: TGTGCCAGCTATCGGTCCACAGATACGCAGTATTTT
J: TRBJ2-3
size: many
V: TRBV28
D: NA

CDR3: CASSFGDRVGYTF
DNA: TGTGCCAGCAGTTTCGGGGACAGGGTTGGCTACACCTTC
J: TRBJ1-2
size: NA
V: TRBV28
D: TRBD1

CDR3: CASSLTRGYNEQFF
DNA: TGTGCCAGCAGTTTAACTAGAGGCTACAATGAGCAGTTCTTC
J: TRBJ2-1
size: many
V: TRBV2
D: NA

CDR3: CASSTGLAEETQYF
DNA: TGTGCCAGCAGTACGGGACTAGCTGAAGAGACCCAGTACTTC
J: TRBJ2-5
size: many
V: TRBV5-6
D: TRBD2

CDR3: CASRPPGTEAFF
DNA: TGTGCCAGCCGACCGCCGGGCACTGAAGCTTTCTTT
J: TRBJ1-1
size: many
V: TRBV28
D: NA

CDR3: CASGRGRELDSAEAFF
DNA: TGTGCCAGTGGGAGGGGTCGAGAATTGGATAGCGCTGAAGCTTTCTTT
J: TRBJ1-1
size: many
V: TRBV19
D: NA

CDR3: CASGLSSGGADTGELFF
DNA: TGTGCTAGTGGCCTGAGTAGCGGGGGGGCTGACACCGGGGAGCTGTTTTTT
J: TRBJ2-2
size: many
V: TRBV12-5
D: TRBD2

CDR3: CAWSVEWIDDKSYTF
DNA: TGTGCCTGGAGTGTAGAGTGGATCGACGATAAGAGCTACACCTTC
J: TRBJ1-2
size: few
V: TRBV30
D: NA

CDR3: CSAPTPYGTRKGYTF
DNA: TGCAGTGCCCCGACCCCCTACGGGACCAGAAAGGGCTACACCTTC
J: TRBJ1-2
size: many
V: TRBV20-1
D: NA

CDR3: CASSLFPGELFF
DNA: TGTGCCAGCAGCTTATTCCCCGGGGAGCTGTTTTTT
J: TRBJ2-2
size: NA
V: TRBV7-8
D: NA

CDR3: CASSLNRLAGPPVGELFF
DNA: TGTGCCAGCAGCTTAAATCGACTAGCGGGACCGCCTGTCGGGGAGCTGTTTTTT
J: TRBJ2-2
size: many
V: TRBV7-3
D: TRBD2

CDR3: CASSVGRREANYGYTF
DNA: TGTGCCAGCAGCGTTGGCCGCCGCGAGGCTAACTATGGCTACACCTTC
J: TRBJ1-2
size: many
V: TRBV9
D: NA

CDR3: CASSVGRTSYEQYF
DNA: TGTGCCAGCAGTGTCGGACGTACCTCCTACGAGCAGTACTTC
J: TRBJ2-7
size: many
V: TRBV2
D: NA

CDR3: CASSRDRGAHEQYF
DNA: TGTGCCAGCAGTCGGGACAGGGGTGCCCACGAGCAGTACTTC
J: TRBJ2-7
size: once
V: TRBV6-1
D: TRBD1

CDR3: CASSFDRASNTGELFF
DNA: TGTGCCAGCAGCTTCGACAGGGCCTCTAACACCGGGGAGCTGTTTTTT
J: TRBJ2-2
size: many
V: TRBV11-2
D: TRBD1